This TCR beta chain is from a study of T cells expressing NK-cell markers. Study background: Sorted CD3+CD56+NKG2C+, CD3+CD56+NKG2C- and CD3+CD56-NKG2C+ T-cell subsets were beta-chain profiled. HCMV seropositivity marked most of the eight sequenced donors; one was seronegative. Study-wide results and limits: The CD3+CD56-NKG2C+ fraction of a few donors was likewise dominated by these clonotypes.

TCRdb reprocessed the 5' RACE reads and reports one entry per CDR3 protein, with no DNA. The specimen's table records some 16,000 distinct CDR3 sequences. Points on this clonotype: The antigen is undetermined.

The sequence derives from a man aged 18 to 69 in good health. The material sequenced was blood T cells: a sorted CD56 or NKG2C T cell subset, CD4+ or CD8+ T cells, or bulk PBMC T cells (not recorded which).

This CDR3 reads CSVEHPGAGQSEQYF. The gene calls are TRBV29-1 and TRBJ2-7; checking the TCRdb D call of TRBD1 is not possible without DNA. The CDR3 covers 15 residues. Per germline, CDR1 SQVTM and CDR2 ANQGSEA.